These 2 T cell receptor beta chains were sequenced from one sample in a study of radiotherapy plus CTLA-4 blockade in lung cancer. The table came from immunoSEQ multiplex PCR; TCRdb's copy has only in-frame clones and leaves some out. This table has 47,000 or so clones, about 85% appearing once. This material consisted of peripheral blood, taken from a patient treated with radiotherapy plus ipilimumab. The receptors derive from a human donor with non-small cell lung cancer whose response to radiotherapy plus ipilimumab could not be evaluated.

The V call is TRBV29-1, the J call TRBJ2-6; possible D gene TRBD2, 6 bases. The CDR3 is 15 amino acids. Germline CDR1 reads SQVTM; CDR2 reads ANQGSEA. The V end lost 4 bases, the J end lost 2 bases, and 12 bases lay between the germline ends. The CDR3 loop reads CSVVGGMAGANVLTF. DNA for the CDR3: TGCAGCGTTGTTGGAGGGATGGCTGGGGCCAACGTCCTGACTTTC.

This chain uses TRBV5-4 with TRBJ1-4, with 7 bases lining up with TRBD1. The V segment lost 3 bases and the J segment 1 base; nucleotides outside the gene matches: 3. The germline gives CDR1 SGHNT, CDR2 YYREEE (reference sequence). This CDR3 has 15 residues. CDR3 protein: CASSSTGVTNEKLFF. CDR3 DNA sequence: TGTGCCAGCAGCTCTACAGGGGTAACTAATGAAAAACTGTTTTTT.